Presented here are 2 T cell receptor beta chains from one specimen sequenced in a study of cytomegalovirus exposure and HLA in healthy donors. PCR used 60 Vbeta primers and 13 Jbeta primers. Clones were read by immunoSEQ multiplex PCR, and TCRdb kept only the in-frame ones, dropping some. The repertoire includes 100,000 to 150,000 clones, around 78% of them detected once, and approximately 1.6% sits in the top ten. Sequences were obtained from PBMCs. Every receptor here comes from a young woman in good health and CMV-seronegative.

The V call is TRBV30, the J call TRBJ1-4; 8 positions agree with TRBD1. Germline trimming cut 2 bases from V and 16 bases from J; bases unmatched to any gene: 9. The CDR3 covers 12 residues. Germline V lookup: CDR1 GTSNPN, CDR2 SVGIG (reference sequence). CDR3 nucleotide sequence: TGTGCCTGGAGTAGAGGTGCAGGACAGGGGTTTTTT. This encodes CAWSRGAGQGFF.

This chain connects TRBV5-1 to TRBJ2-2; D is possibly TRBD1 (5 bases). The ends were cut back, 3 bases at V and 0 bases at J, with 9 bases in the middle. Germline CDR1 and CDR2: SGHRS and YFSETQ. The CDR3 extends over 15 amino acids. This chain's CDR3 is CASSYSTANTGELFF. As DNA, the CDR3 is TGCGCCAGCAGCTATTCGACAGCGAACACCGGGGAGCTGTTTTTT.